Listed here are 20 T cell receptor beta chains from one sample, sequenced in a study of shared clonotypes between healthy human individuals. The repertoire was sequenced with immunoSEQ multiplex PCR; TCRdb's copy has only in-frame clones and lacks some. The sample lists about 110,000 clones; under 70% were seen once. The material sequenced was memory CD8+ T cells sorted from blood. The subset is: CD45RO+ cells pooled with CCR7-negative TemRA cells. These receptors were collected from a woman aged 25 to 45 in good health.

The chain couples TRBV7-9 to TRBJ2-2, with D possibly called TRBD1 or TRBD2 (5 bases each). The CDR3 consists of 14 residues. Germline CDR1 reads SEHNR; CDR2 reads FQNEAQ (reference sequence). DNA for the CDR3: TGTGCTAGCTTCGGGACGAGGAACACCGGGGAGCTGTTTTTT. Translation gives CASFGTRNTGELFF.

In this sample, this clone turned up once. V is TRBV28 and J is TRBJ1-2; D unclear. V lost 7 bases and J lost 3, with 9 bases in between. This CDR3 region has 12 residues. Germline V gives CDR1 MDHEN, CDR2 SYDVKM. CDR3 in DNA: TGTGCCAGCAATCGGCGGGACTATGGCTACACCTTC. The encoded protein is CASNRRDYGYTF.

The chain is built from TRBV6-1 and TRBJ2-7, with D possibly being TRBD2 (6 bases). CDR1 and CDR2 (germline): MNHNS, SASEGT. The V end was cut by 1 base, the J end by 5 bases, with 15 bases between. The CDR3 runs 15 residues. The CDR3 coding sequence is TGTGCCAGCAGTGAAGAGATGGGAGGTAAGGACGAGCAGTACTTC. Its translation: CASSEEMGGKDEQYF.

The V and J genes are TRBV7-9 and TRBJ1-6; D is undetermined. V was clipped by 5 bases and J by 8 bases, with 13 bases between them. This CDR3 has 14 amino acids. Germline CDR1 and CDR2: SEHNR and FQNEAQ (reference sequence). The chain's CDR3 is CASSRTPWDSPLHF. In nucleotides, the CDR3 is TGTGCCAGCAGCCGGACCCCCTGGGATTCACCCCTCCACTTT.

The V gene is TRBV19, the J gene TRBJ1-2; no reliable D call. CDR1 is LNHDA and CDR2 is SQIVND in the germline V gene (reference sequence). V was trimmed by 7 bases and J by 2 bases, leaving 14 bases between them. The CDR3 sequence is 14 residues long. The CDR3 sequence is CASTRREPNYGYTF. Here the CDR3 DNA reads TGTGCCAGTACCAGACGGGAGCCGAACTATGGCTACACCTTC.

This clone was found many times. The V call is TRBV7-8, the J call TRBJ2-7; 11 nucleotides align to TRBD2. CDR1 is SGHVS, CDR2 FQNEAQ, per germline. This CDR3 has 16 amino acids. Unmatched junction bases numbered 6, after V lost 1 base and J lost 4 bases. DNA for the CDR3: TGTGCCAGCAGCTTAGGTACTAGCGGGAGTGGGTACGAGCAGTACTTC. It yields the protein CASSLGTSGSGYEQYF.

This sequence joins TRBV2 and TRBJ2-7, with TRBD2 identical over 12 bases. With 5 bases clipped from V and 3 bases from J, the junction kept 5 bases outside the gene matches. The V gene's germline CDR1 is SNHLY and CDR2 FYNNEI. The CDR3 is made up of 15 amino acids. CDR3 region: CASSKTSGRIYEQYF. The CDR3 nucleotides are TGTGCCAGCAGTAAGACTAGCGGGAGAATCTACGAGCAGTACTTC.

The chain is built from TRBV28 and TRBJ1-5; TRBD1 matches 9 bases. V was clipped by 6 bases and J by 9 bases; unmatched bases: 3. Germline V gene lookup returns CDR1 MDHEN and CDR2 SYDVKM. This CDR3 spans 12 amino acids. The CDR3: CASRNRGRPQHF. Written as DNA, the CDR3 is TGTGCCAGCAGGAACAGGGGGCGGCCCCAGCATTTT.

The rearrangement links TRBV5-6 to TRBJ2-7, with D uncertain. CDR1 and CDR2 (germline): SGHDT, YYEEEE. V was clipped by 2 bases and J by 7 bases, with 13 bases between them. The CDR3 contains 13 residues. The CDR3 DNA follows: TGTGCCAGCAGCTTCTACCCCAACCCGGAGCAGTACTTC. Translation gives CASSFYPNPEQYF.

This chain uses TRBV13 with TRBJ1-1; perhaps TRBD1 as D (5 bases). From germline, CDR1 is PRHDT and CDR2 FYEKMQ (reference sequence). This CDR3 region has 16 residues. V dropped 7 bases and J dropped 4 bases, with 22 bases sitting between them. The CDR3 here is CASIIRGMPFPTEAFF. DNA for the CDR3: TGTGCCAGCATAATCCGGGGGATGCCTTTTCCCACTGAAGCTTTCTTT. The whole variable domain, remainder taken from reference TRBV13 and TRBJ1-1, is AAGVIQSPRHLIKEKRETATLKCYPIPRHDTVYWYQQGPGQDPQFLISFYEKMQSDKGSIPDRFSAQQFSDYHSELNMSSLELGDSALYFCASIIRGMPFPTEAFFGQGTRLTVV.

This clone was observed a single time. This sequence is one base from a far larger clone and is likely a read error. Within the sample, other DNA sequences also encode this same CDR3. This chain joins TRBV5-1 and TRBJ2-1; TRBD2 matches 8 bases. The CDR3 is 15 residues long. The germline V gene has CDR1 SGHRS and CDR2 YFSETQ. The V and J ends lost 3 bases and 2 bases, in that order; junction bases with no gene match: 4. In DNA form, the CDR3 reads TGCGCCAGCAGCTCGGAACTAGCGGCCTACAATGAGCAGTTCTTC. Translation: CASSSELAAYNEQFF.

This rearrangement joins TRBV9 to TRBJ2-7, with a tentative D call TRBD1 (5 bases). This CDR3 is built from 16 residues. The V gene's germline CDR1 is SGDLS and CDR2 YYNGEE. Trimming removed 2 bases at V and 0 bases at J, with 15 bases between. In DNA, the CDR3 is TGTGCCAGCAGCGTGGGTGACAGCCTCTTCTCCTACGAGCAGTACTTC. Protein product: CASSVGDSLFSYEQYF.

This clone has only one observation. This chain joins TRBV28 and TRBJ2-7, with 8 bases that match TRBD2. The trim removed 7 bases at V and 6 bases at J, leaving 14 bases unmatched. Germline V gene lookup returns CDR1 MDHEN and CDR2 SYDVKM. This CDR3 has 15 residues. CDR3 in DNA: TGTGCCAGCATCTCGTCCGGGACTAGTCTCTCCGAGCAGTACTTC. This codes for CASISSGTSLSEQYF.

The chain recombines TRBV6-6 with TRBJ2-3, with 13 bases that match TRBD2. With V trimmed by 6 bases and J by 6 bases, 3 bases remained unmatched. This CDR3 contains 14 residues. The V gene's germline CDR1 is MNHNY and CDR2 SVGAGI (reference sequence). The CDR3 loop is CASRWTSGSDTQYF. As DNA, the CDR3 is TGTGCCAGCAGATGGACTAGCGGGAGTGATACGCAGTATTTT.

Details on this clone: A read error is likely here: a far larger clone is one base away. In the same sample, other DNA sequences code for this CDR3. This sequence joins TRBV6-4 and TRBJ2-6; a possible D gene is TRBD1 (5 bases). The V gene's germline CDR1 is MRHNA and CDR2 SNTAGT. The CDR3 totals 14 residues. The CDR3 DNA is TGTGCCAGCAGTGAACTCCCTGGGGCCAACGTCCTAACTTTC. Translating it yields CASSELPGANVLTF.

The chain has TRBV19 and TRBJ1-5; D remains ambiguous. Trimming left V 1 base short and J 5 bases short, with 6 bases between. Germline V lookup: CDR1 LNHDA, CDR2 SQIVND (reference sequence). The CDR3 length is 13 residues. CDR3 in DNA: TGTGCCAGTAGTATAGGTTTCCATCAGCCCCAGCATTTT. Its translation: CASSIGFHQPQHF.

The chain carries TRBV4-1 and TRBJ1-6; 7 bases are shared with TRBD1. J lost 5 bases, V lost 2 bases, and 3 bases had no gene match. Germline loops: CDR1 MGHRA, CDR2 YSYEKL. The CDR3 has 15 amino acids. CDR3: CASSQHRGNNSPLHF. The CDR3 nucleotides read TGCGCCAGCAGCCAACACAGGGGAAATAATTCACCCCTCCACTTT.

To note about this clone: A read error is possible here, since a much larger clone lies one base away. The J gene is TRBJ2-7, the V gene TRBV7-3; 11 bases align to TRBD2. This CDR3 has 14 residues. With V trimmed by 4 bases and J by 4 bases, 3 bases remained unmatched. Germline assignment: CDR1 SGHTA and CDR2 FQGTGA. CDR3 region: CASSYGTSGYEQYF. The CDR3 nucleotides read TGTGCCAGCAGCTACGGGACTAGCGGATACGAGCAGTACTTC.

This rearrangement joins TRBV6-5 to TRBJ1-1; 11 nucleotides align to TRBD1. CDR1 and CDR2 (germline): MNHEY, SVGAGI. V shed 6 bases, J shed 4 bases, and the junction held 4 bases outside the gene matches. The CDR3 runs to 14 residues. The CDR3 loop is CASRGTGGRTEAFF. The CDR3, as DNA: TGTGCCAGCAGAGGGACAGGGGGTCGCACTGAAGCTTTCTTT.

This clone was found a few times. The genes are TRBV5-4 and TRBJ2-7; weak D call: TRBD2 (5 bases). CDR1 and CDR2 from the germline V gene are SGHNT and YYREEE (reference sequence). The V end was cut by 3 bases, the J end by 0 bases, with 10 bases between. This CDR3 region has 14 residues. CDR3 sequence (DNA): TGTGCCAGCAGCTCCGGACTTAACTCCTACGAGCAGTACTTC. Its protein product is CASSSGLNSYEQYF.